The present TCR beta chain was sequenced within a study of T cell changes during pregnancy in multiple sclerosis. Sequencing was performed with immunoSEQ multiplex PCR; in TCRdb, only in-frame clones are kept and a portion is missing. Altogether 95,000 to 150,000 clones are present, approximately 93% being singletons, with the ten largest covering 6.2%. The specimen comprised peripheral blood, sampled before pregnancy. This sequence was found in a female donor with multiple sclerosis, enrolled in a pregnancy study.

The CDR3 loop is CSGRGANEKLFF. CDR3 coding DNA: TGCAGCGGCAGGGGGGCAAATGAAAAACTGTTTTTT. The V call is TRBV29-1, the J call TRBJ1-4; 7 bases match TRBD1. Germline loops: CDR1 SQVTM, CDR2 ANQGSEA. The junction had 4 bases not matched to a gene; V was cut back by 7 bases and J by 5 bases. This CDR3 has 12 amino acids.